The present TCR beta chain was sequenced within a study of patients and donors after allogeneic stem cell transplantation. TCRdb re-analysed the RT-PCR reads in MiXCR, keeping a single row per CDR3 protein. The repertoire holds roughly 200,000 distinct CDR3 sequences, with 35% to 45% as singletons. The germline gives CDR1 DFQATT, CDR2 SNEGSKA (reference sequence). This CDR3 is 15 amino acids long. The J segment lost 3 bases and the V segment lost 1 base, leaving 4 bases of the junction unmatched. This clonotype was seen only once. This sequence joins TRBV20-1 and TRBJ1-5, with 9 positions matching TRBD1. Sequencing was carried out using blood, either unsorted or a sorted T cell fraction (not recorded which). The clonotype was recovered from a human donor who was either an allogeneic HSCT recipient or a stem cell or donor lymphocyte infusion donor (not recorded which). It is not recorded whose cells these are; they may come from a transplant donor. DNA of the CDR3: TGCAGTGCTAGAGCACAGGGGGCAAACAATCAGCCCCAGCATTTT. As protein: CSARAQGANNQPQHF.